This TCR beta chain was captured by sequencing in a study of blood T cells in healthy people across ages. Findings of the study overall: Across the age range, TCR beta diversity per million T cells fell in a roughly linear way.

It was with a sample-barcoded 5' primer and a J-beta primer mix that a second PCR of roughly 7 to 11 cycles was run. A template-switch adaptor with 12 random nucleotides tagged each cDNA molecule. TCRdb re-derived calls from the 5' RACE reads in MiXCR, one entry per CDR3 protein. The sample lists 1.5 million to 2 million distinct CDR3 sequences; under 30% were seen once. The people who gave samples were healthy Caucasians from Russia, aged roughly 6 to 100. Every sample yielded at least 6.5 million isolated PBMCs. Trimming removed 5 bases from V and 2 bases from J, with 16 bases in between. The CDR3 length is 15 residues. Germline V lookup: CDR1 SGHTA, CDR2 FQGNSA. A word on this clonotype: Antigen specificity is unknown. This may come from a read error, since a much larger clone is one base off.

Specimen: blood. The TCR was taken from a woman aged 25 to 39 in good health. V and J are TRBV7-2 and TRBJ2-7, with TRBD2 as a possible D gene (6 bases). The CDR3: CTSSRGRSPTYEQYF. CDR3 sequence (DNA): TGTACCAGCAGCCGGGGGAGGTCCCCTACCTACGAGCAGTACTTC. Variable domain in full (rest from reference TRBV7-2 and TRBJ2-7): GAGVSQSPSNKVTEKGKDVELRCDPISGHTALYWYRQSLGQGLEFLIYFQGNSAPDKSGLPSDRFSAERTGGSVSTLTIQRTQQEDSAVYLCTSSRGRSPTYEQYFGPGTRLTVT.